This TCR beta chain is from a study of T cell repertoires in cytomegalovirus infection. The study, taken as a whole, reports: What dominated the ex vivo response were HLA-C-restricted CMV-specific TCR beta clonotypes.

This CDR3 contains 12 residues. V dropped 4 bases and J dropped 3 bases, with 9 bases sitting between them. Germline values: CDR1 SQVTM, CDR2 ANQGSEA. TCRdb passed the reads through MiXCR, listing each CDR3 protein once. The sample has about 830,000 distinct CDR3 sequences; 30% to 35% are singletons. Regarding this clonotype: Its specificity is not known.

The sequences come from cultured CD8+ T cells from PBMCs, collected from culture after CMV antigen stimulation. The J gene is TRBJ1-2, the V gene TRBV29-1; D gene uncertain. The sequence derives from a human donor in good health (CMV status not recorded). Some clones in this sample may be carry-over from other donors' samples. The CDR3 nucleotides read TGCAGCGTTGTAACCGCTTACTATGGCTACACCTTC. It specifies CSVVTAYYGYTF.